This record concerns one T cell receptor beta chain sequence. Its antigen is currently unknown. The data originate from a study of cytomegalovirus exposure and HLA in healthy donors. Study outcomes and limitations: The authors confirmed in vitro that a few CMV-associated chains were specific for CMV antigens.

Using immunoSEQ multiplex PCR, the repertoire was profiled, and TCRdb retains in-frame clones only, with some absent. This table has 150,000 to 180,000 clones, about 86% appearing once. What was sequenced was PBMCs. This TCR derives from a man aged 18-30 years in good health and CMV-seropositive.

CDR3 bases: TGCGCCAGCAGCCTTTCGCCGGCGGATGGCTACACCTTC. It specifies CASSLSPADGYTF. The rearrangement uses TRBV5-1 and TRBJ1-2, with D unresolved. The CDR3 totals 13 residues. Germline V gene data show CDR1 as SGHRS and CDR2 as YFSETQ. The V end lost 4 bases, the J end lost 6 bases, and 13 bases lay between the germline ends.